This TCR beta chain emerged from a study of radiation and T cells in renal cell carcinoma. Regarding the study as a whole: Dominant CDR3 motifs occupied more repertoire in irradiated than control tumors. Pretreatment tumor biopsies were lacking, so baseline clonotypes are unknown.

As concerns this clone: Its specificity is not known.

Treatment given: 15 Gy SBRT to primary tumor, nephrectomy 4 weeks later. This renal cell carcinoma was of the clear cell type. The method was immunoSEQ multiplex PCR; TCRdb's version includes in-frame clones alone and lacks a portion of them. The sample consists of 14,000 or so clones, around 66% of them appearing once. V trimming: 2 bases; J trimming: 2 bases; junction bases outside the gene matches: 6. Germline V gives CDR1 SGHRS, CDR2 YFSETQ. The CDR3 sequence is 16 residues long. The sequences come from tumor tissue, collected from a patient whose treatment included radiotherapy and nephrectomy. The TCR was taken from a woman in her 70s with renal cell carcinoma. This rearrangement joins TRBV5-1 to TRBJ2-3, with 9 bases aligning to TRBD1. CDR3 nucleotide sequence: TGCGCCAGCAGCTTCGGACAGGGGTTTGACACAGATACGCAGTATTTT. It specifies CASSFGQGFDTDTQYF. The complete variable domain, with remaining parts taken from reference TRBV5-1 and TRBJ2-3, reads KAGVTQTPRYLIKTRGQQVTLSCSPISGHRSVSWYQQTPGQGLQFLFEYFSETQRNKGNFPGRFSGRQFSNSRSEMNVSTLELGDSALYLCASSFGQGFDTDTQYFGPGTRLTVL.